These T cell receptor beta chains were read from a single sample in a study of human T cells and chemical hapten exposure. Via MiXCR, TCRdb re-called the RACE reads, giving one row per CDR3 protein. In the table there are 120,000 or so distinct CDR3 sequences, less than 15% of which are singletons. The sequencing used whole blood, collected in connection with sensitization to the hapten diphenylcyclopropenone (DPC). The receptors come from a woman younger than 30 with alopecia areata. Some clones in this sample may be carry-over from other donors' samples. Each CDR3 is given with its conserved first and last residue. A D gene is named only where the DNA matches it firmly. A clone size is listed for some rows: how often the clone was seen (once, few, many), or a class if it is expanded.

v_gene: TRBV7-2; d_gene: NA; abundance: many; j_gene: TRBJ2-3; CDR3aa: CASSFRDTQYF; CDR3nt: TGTGCCAGCAGCTTTAGAGATACGCAGTATTTT
v_gene: TRBV20-1; d_gene: NA; abundance: NA; j_gene: TRBJ1-6; CDR3aa: CSASRDGNSPLHF; CDR3nt: TGCAGTGCTAGTAGGGACGGAAATTCACCCCTCCACTTT
v_gene: TRBV28; d_gene: TRBD1; abundance: NA; j_gene: TRBJ2-7; CDR3aa: CASRPQGAGNEQYF; CDR3nt: TGTGCCAGCCGTCCGCAGGGGGCTGGGAACGAGCAGTACTTC
v_gene: TRBV28; d_gene: NA; abundance: NA; j_gene: TRBJ1-2; CDR3aa: CASSLTGLIKDGYTF; CDR3nt: TGTGCCAGCAGTTTAACCGGGTTAATAAAGGATGGCTACACCTTC
v_gene: TRBV28; d_gene: TRBD1; abundance: few; j_gene: TRBJ1-2; CDR3aa: CASSSLPSDRVYGYTF; CDR3nt: TGTGCCAGCAGTTCCCTCCCCTCGGACAGGGTCTATGGCTACACCTTC
v_gene: TRBV27; d_gene: NA; abundance: many; j_gene: TRBJ2-1; CDR3aa: CASSPGDHNEQFF; CDR3nt: TGTGCCAGCAGTCCGGGGGACCACAATGAGCAGTTCTTC
v_gene: TRBV20-1; d_gene: NA; abundance: NA; j_gene: TRBJ1-5; CDR3aa: CSARQEGTGNQPQHF; CDR3nt: TGCAGTGCTAGACAAGAGGGGACGGGCAATCAGCCCCAGCATTTT
v_gene: TRBV20-1; d_gene: NA; abundance: NA; j_gene: TRBJ2-5; CDR3aa: CSAKFDYVKETQYF; CDR3nt: TGCAGTGCTAAATTTGACTACGTAAAAGAGACCCAGTACTTC
v_gene: TRBV7-2; d_gene: TRBD1; abundance: NA; j_gene: TRBJ1-2; CDR3aa: CASPEGAPGMELANYGYTF; CDR3nt: TGTGCCAGTCCCGAGGGGGCGCCTGGCATGGAATTAGCTAACTATGGCTACACCTTC
v_gene: TRBV12-3/TRBV12-4; d_gene: TRBD2; abundance: few; j_gene: TRBJ2-5; CDR3aa: CASSSISGVETQYF; CDR3nt: TGTGCCAGCAGTTCTATCAGCGGGGTAGAGACCCAGTACTTC
v_gene: TRBV5-4; d_gene: NA; abundance: NA; j_gene: TRBJ2-2; CDR3aa: CASSKDGGFTGELFF; CDR3nt: TGTGCCAGCAGTAAGGACGGGGGATTCACCGGGGAGCTGTTTTTT
v_gene: TRBV11-2; d_gene: NA; abundance: NA; j_gene: TRBJ2-3; CDR3aa: CASSLDQGYTQYF; CDR3nt: TGTGCCAGCAGCTTAGATCAAGGATATACGCAGTATTTT
v_gene: TRBV10-1; d_gene: NA; abundance: few; j_gene: TRBJ1-1; CDR3aa: CASSDTGLNTEAFF; CDR3nt: TGCGCCAGCAGTGACACAGGGCTGAACACTGAAGCTTTCTTT
v_gene: TRBV13; d_gene: NA; abundance: NA; j_gene: TRBJ2-7; CDR3aa: CASSSGNGEQYF; CDR3nt: TGTGCCAGCAGCTCAGGAAACGGCGAGCAGTACTTC
v_gene: TRBV27; d_gene: NA; abundance: few; j_gene: TRBJ1-2; CDR3aa: CASSLGSRGNYGYTF; CDR3nt: TGTGCCAGCAGTTTAGGGTCAAGGGGGAACTATGGCTACACCTTC
v_gene: TRBV6-2/TRBV6-3; d_gene: TRBD1; abundance: many; j_gene: TRBJ2-7; CDR3aa: CASSSLPTGTRPKLSYEQYF; CDR3nt: TGTGCCAGCAGTTCCCTCCCGACAGGGACGAGACCTAAACTCTCCTACGAGCAGTACTTC
v_gene: TRBV3-1; d_gene: NA; abundance: many; j_gene: TRBJ2-3; CDR3aa: CASSHPGDTDTQYF; CDR3nt: TGTGCCAGCAGCCATCCCGGGGACACAGATACGCAGTATTTT
v_gene: TRBV6-2/TRBV6-3; d_gene: NA; abundance: NA; j_gene: TRBJ1-1; CDR3aa: CASSYSRNWMNTEAFF; CDR3nt: TGTGCCAGCAGTTACTCCCGGAATTGGATGAACACTGAAGCTTTCTTT
v_gene: TRBV18; d_gene: NA; abundance: NA; j_gene: TRBJ1-4; CDR3aa: CASSPRQDNEKLFF; CDR3nt: TGTGCCAGCTCACCAAGACAGGACAATGAAAAACTGTTTTTT
v_gene: TRBV2; d_gene: NA; abundance: few; j_gene: TRBJ2-7; CDR3aa: CASSVGGSSYEQYF; CDR3nt: TGTGCCAGCAGTGTTGGAGGGAGCTCCTACGAGCAGTACTTC
v_gene: TRBV12-3/TRBV12-4; d_gene: NA; abundance: many; j_gene: TRBJ1-2; CDR3aa: CASTEGGGYGYTF; CDR3nt: TGTGCCAGCACCGAAGGGGGAGGCTATGGCTACACCTTC
v_gene: TRBV4-3; d_gene: NA; abundance: NA; j_gene: TRBJ2-7; CDR3aa: CASSPIGVGEQYF; CDR3nt: TGCGCCAGCAGCCCTATTGGCGTAGGCGAGCAGTACTTC
v_gene: TRBV4-3; d_gene: NA; abundance: NA; j_gene: TRBJ2-3; CDR3aa: CASSQAGLSDTQYF; CDR3nt: TGCGCCAGCAGCCAGGCAGGACTTTCAGATACGCAGTATTTT
v_gene: TRBV29-1; d_gene: NA; abundance: many; j_gene: TRBJ2-5; CDR3aa: CSVPPEGRETQYF; CDR3nt: TGCAGCGTCCCCCCCGAGGGAAGAGAGACCCAGTACTTC
v_gene: TRBV12-3/TRBV12-4; d_gene: NA; abundance: few; j_gene: TRBJ2-3; CDR3aa: CASSLSQKAFSTDTQYF; CDR3nt: TGTGCCAGCAGCCTATCTCAGAAGGCTTTCAGCACAGATACGCAGTATTTT
v_gene: TRBV12-3/TRBV12-4; d_gene: NA; abundance: NA; j_gene: TRBJ1-2; CDR3aa: CASSPNPTGANYGYTF; CDR3nt: TGTGCCAGCAGTCCTAACCCGACGGGAGCTAACTATGGCTACACCTTC
v_gene: TRBV27; d_gene: NA; abundance: many; j_gene: TRBJ1-1; CDR3aa: CASSLSFRPGANTEAFF; CDR3nt: TGTGCCAGCAGTTTATCGTTTCGGCCAGGGGCGAACACTGAAGCTTTCTTT